Listed below are T cell receptor beta chains from one sample, sequenced in a study of OX40 agonist ivuxolimab in advanced cancers. TCRdb's table, derived via immunoSEQ multiplex PCR, lists solely in-frame clones and lacks some. The sample comprises tens of thousands of clones, roughly 85% of which are singletons, and roughly 1.4% rests with the top ten. This material consisted of CD4+ or CD8+ T cells sorted from blood, taken in a trial of the OX40 agonist ivuxolimab. These receptor sequences come from an adult with an advanced solid tumor such as melanoma, head and neck, liver or kidney cancer. The CDR3 runs from the conserved cysteine through the conserved F or W. The order of the fields is J gene, D gene, V gene, clone size, CDR3 DNA, CDR3 protein. The D gene is left open where the match is weak. Some rows have no size entry. The others give once, few or many, or a class for an expanded clone.

>TRBJ1-1|-|TRBV6-1|-
TGTGCCAGCAGAAGAAACACTGAAGCTTTCTTT
CASRRNTEAFF
>TRBJ1-2|TRBD1|TRBV2|-
TGTGCCAGCAATACCGGGACAGTCAACTATGGCTACACCTTC
CASNTGTVNYGYTF
>TRBJ1-2|-|TRBV6-6|-
TGTGCCAGCAGTTACTCAACGGAAAAGTATGGCTACACCTTC
CASSYSTEKYGYTF
>TRBJ2-5|-|TRBV30|once
TGTGCCTGGAGCCCTACGTACCAAGAGACCCAGTACTTC
CAWSPTYQETQYF
>TRBJ2-5|TRBD2|TRBV7-2|-
TGTGCCAGCAGCTTGGGGACTAGCGGGGGGGCGGAGACCCAGTACTTC
CASSLGTSGGAETQYF
>TRBJ2-6|TRBD1|TRBV7-9|-
TGTGCCAGCAGCTACGCTCGGGCAGGGGGACCCTCTGGGGCCAACGTCCTGACTTTC
CASSYARAGGPSGANVLTF
>TRBJ2-5|-|TRBV13|-
TGTGCCAGCAGCCGATCGACCCTATTGTACCAAGAGACCCAGTACTTC
CASSRSTLLYQETQYF
>TRBJ2-7|TRBD2|TRBV5-5|-
TGTGCCAGCAGCTTGATGGTAGGGGAGGGGTACTTC
CASSLMVGEGYF
>TRBJ2-7|-|TRBV10-1|-
TGCGCCAGCAGTGAGGGCGGGGCCTACGAGCAGTACTTC
CASSEGGAYEQYF
>TRBJ2-7|TRBD1|TRBV6-5|-
TGTGCCAGCAGTTCTCCGGGACAGGGGCCCTACGAGCAGTACTTC
CASSSPGQGPYEQYF
>TRBJ1-3|-|TRBV7-9|once
TGTGCCAGCAGCTCAAGAGGCTACTCTGGAAACACCATATATTTT
CASSSRGYSGNTIYF
>TRBJ1-6|TRBD1|TRBV30|-
TGTGCCTGTGACAGGGGAATTTCACCCCTCCACTTT
CACDRGISPLHF
>TRBJ1-3|-|TRBV4-1|few
TGCGCCAGCAGCCAAGAAGGAAACACCATATATTTT
CASSQEGNTIYF
>TRBJ2-1|-|TRBV7-7|-
TGTGCTAGCAGCTTGTCAGGGCAGGACAATGAGCAGTTCTTC
CASSLSGQDNEQFF
>TRBJ1-4|-|TRBV2|-
TGTGCCAGCAGGGAGTCAGGGACTAATGAAAAACTGTTTTTT
CASRESGTNEKLFF
>TRBJ2-2|-|TRBV5-1|-
TGCGCCAGCAGCCAGGTGGAACGGGAGCTGTTTTTT
CASSQVERELFF
>TRBJ2-7|-|TRBV6-1|-
TGTGCCAGCAGTGAAGCAGGGGGGTTATACGAGCAGTACTTC
CASSEAGGLYEQYF
>TRBJ1-2|-|TRBV19|-
TGTGCCAGTAGTTCCTCGGGACGAGGGATCTATGGCTACACCTTC
CASSSSGRGIYGYTF
>TRBJ1-5|-|TRBV28|-
TGTGCCACCAACAGGGTGTTTCAGCCCCAGCATTTT
CATNRVFQPQHF
>TRBJ2-7|-|TRBV6-5|-
TGTGCCAGCAGTTATGGGCAGGGCGTTTCCTACGAGCAGTACTTC
CASSYGQGVSYEQYF
>TRBJ2-5|-|TRBV6-1|-
TGTGCCAGCAGTGACGATTGGGAGAAGGAGGAGACCCAGTACTTC
CASSDDWEKEETQYF
>TRBJ2-2|-|TRBV7-3|-
TGTGCCAGCAGCTTTTATGGTGCCAACACCGGGGAGCTGTTTTTT
CASSFYGANTGELFF
>TRBJ2-3|-|TRBV4-1|-
TGCGCCAGCAGCCAAGAAGGAACCACAGGGTCTGGCGGCACAGATACGCAGTATTTT
CASSQEGTTGSGGTDTQYF
>TRBJ1-2|-|TRBV5-6|few
TGTGCCAGCAGCTTACCACAGAACTATGGCTACACCTTC
CASSLPQNYGYTF
>TRBJ1-6|-|TRBV19|-
TGTGCCAGTAGTCCGGGACCTAATTCACCCCTCCACTTT
CASSPGPNSPLHF
>TRBJ2-7|TRBD1|TRBV6-5|-
TGTGCCAGCAGTTACTTGACAGGGGGACGCTACGAGCAGTACTTC
CASSYLTGGRYEQYF
>TRBJ2-2|TRBD1|TRBV2|-
TGTGCCAGCGTGCCGGACAGGGTGAACACCGGGGAGCTGTTTTTT
CASVPDRVNTGELFF
>TRBJ2-5|TRBD2|TRBV5-5|-
TGTGCCAGCAGCTCGACAATTACCGGGACTAGCGGGGGCCTGGGAGAGACCCAGTACTTC
CASSSTITGTSGGLGETQYF
>TRBJ2-3|-|TRBV28|-
TGTGCCAGCAGCATCACAGATACGCAGTATTTT
CASSITDTQYF
>TRBJ2-2|TRBD1|TRBV27|-
TGTGCCAGCAGTTTATTGTTGACAGGGGATTCGACCGGGGAGCTGTTTTTT
CASSLLLTGDSTGELFF
>TRBJ2-2|TRBD1|TRBV30|-
TGTGCCTGGAGTGGACAGGGGGCTAGCACCGGGGAGCTGTTTTTT
CAWSGQGASTGELFF
>TRBJ1-1|-|TRBV6-1|-
TGTGCCAGCAGACGAACGGAGGACACTGAAGCTTTCTTT
CASRRTEDTEAFF
>TRBJ2-3|-|TRBV5-6|-
TGTGCCAGCAGCTTGGAAGGATGGGGGAAGGTGGAAACAGATACGCAGTATTTT
CASSLEGWGKVETDTQYF
>TRBJ2-7|-|TRBV2|few
TGTGCCAGCAATCCCATGGGGGCCTTCTACGAGCAGTACTTC
CASNPMGAFYEQYF
>TRBJ2-5|-|TRBV7-9|-
TGTGCCAGCAGCTTACAGGAGACCCAGTACTTC
CASSLQETQYF
>TRBJ2-3|-|TRBV21-1|-
TGTGCCAGCAGCAGAGGGGGGTTACTCACAGATACGCAGTATTTT
CASSRGGLLTDTQYF
>TRBJ2-7|-|TRBV6-5|-
TGTGCCAGCAGTTACGGTACGGGGACCTACGAGCAGTACTTC
CASSYGTGTYEQYF
>TRBJ2-7|-|TRBV7-2|-
TGTGCCAGCAGCTTTATGGAGGAGCAGTACTTC
CASSFMEEQYF
>TRBJ2-1|TRBD2|TRBV27|-
TGTGCCAGCAGTCAGCGACTAGCGGGCCTCAATGAGCAGTTCTTC
CASSQRLAGLNEQFF